This entry lists 22 T cell receptor beta chains sequenced from one sample in a study of shared T cell receptors in the human thymus. Using immunoSEQ multiplex PCR, the repertoire was profiled, and TCRdb retains in-frame clones only, with some absent. The sample has roughly 660,000 clones, 88% seen once. The same data also went into a second study, on human thymus T cells.

Specimen: thymocytes. These receptors originate from a boy younger than two with a congenital heart defect.

The chain combines TRBV4-2 with TRBJ2-5; TRBD2 is a possible D gene (7 bases). This CDR3 comprises 15 residues. Deletions cut 0 bases from V and 4 bases from J, with 12 bases between. Germline CDR1 LGHNA, CDR2 YNFKEQ. The CDR3 DNA reads TGTGCCAGCAGCCAAGAGTGGGAGGGGGGAGAGACCCAGTACTTC. Translated: CASSQEWEGGETQYF.

V and J are TRBV7-8 and TRBJ1-2, with D maybe TRBD1 (5 bases). The CDR3 contains 14 residues. V was clipped by 5 bases and J by 4 bases, with 14 bases between them. Germline V gives CDR1 SGHVS, CDR2 FQNEAQ. CDR3 sequence: CASSERTGGYGYTF. In DNA form, the CDR3 reads TGTGCCAGCAGCGAACGGACGGGGGGCTATGGCTACACCTTC.

V usage is TRBV15 and J usage is TRBJ2-2, with D tentatively TRBD1 (5 bases). This CDR3 contains 15 residues. Germline loops: CDR1 LNHNV, CDR2 YYDKDF (reference sequence). Trimming took off 1 base at V and 3 bases at J, with 9 bases between the two ends. As DNA, the CDR3 is TGTGCCACCAGCAGAGTACAGGACCACACCGGGGAGCTGTTTTTT. It translates to CATSRVQDHTGELFF. The entire variable domain, with the rest obtained from reference TRBV15 and TRBJ2-2, is as follows: DAMVIQNPRYQVTQFGKPVTLSCSQTLNHNVMYWYQQKSSQAPKLLFHYYDKDFNNEADTPDNFQSRRPNTSFCFLDIRSPGLGDTAMYLCATSRVQDHTGELFFGEGSRLTVL.

The rearrangement uses TRBV27 and TRBJ2-1; 11 bases line up with TRBD2. The CDR3 has 15 residues. The germline gives CDR1 MNHEY, CDR2 SMNVEV (reference sequence). Losses at the gene ends were 4 bases for V and 5 bases for J; bases not matched to a gene: 4. DNA of the CDR3: TGTGCCAGCAGTTATAGCGGGAGGGCCCACAATGAGCAGTTCTTC. As protein: CASSYSGRAHNEQFF.

V and J are TRBV5-4 and TRBJ2-1; no clear D. This CDR3 has 13 amino acids. Trimming pared 4 bases from V and 15 bases from J, leaving 20 bases between. Germline V gene data show CDR1 as SGHNT and CDR2 as YYREEE (reference sequence). The DNA of the CDR3 is TGTGCCAGCAGCCCCCTCCCCGGAGTAAGGCTGTTCTTC. This codes for CASSPLPGVRLFF.

This clone was recorded a few times. The rearrangement links TRBV9 to TRBJ2-7; 8 positions match TRBD2. This CDR3 spans 17 amino acids. The V and J ends lost 0 bases and 5 bases, in that order; junction bases with no gene match: 13. Germline assignment: CDR1 SGDLS and CDR2 YYNGEE. The DNA of the CDR3 is TGTGCCAGCAGCGTAGGCCCCTACCGGGAGGGTCCTGACGAGCAGTACTTC. Translating it yields CASSVGPYREGPDEQYF.

The chain links TRBV11-2 to TRBJ2-1, with 7 bases identical to TRBD2. CDR3 length: 14 residues. Germline V gene lookup returns CDR1 SGHAT and CDR2 FQNNGV. J was trimmed by 12 bases and V by 0 bases; bases with no gene match: 8. CDR3 residues: CASSLDGGRLRQFF. The CDR3 region has the DNA TGTGCCAGCAGCTTAGATGGCGGGAGACTCCGGCAGTTCTTC.

The sample holds one count of this clone. This chain connects TRBV11-3 to TRBJ2-1, with D possibly matching TRBD2 (5 bases). The V and J ends lost 5 bases and 7 bases respectively, with 12 bases between them. This CDR3 comprises 13 residues. CDR1 and CDR2 from the germline V gene are SGHNT and YENEEA. In nucleotides, the CDR3 is TGTGCCAGCAGCCCCGGACTGACGAATGAGCAGTTCTTC. Its translation: CASSPGLTNEQFF. Drawing the rest from reference TRBV11-3 and TRBJ2-1, the complete variable domain is EAGVVQSPRYKIIEKKQPVAFWCNPISGHNTLYWYLQNLGQGPELLIRYENEEAVDDSQLPKDRFSAERLKGVDSTLKIQPAELGDSAVYLCASSPGLTNEQFFGPGTRLTVL.

The V gene is TRBV14, the J gene TRBJ2-1, with 11 bases matching TRBD2. In germline, CDR1 is SGHDN, CDR2 FVKESK. CDR3 length equals 17 residues. V trimming: 1 base; J trimming: 5 bases; junction bases outside the gene matches: 7. CDR3 loop: CASSQVFGLAGNNEQFF. CDR3 in DNA: TGTGCCAGCAGCCAAGTCTTTGGACTAGCGGGTAACAATGAGCAGTTCTTC.

The chain uses TRBV5-8 and TRBJ1-5; TRBD1 might be the D (5 bases). The CDR3 runs 16 residues. Trimming stripped 2 bases from V and 0 bases from J, with 12 bases between. The germline gives CDR1 SGHTS, CDR2 YDEGEE. CDR3: CASSLRTPYSNQPQHF. The CDR3 coding sequence is TGTGCCAGCAGCTTAAGGACACCGTATAGCAATCAGCCCCAGCATTTT.

The gene calls are TRBV25-1 and TRBJ1-2; TRBD1 agrees at 8 bases. Germline assignment: CDR1 MGHDK and CDR2 SYGVNS. The CDR3 loop spans 14 amino acids. Trimming removed 4 bases from V and 7 bases from J; junction bases left unmatched: 8. The CDR3 DNA reads TGTGCCAGCAGTGGGCGGGACAGGCTGAGTGGCTACACCTTC. The encoded protein is CASSGRDRLSGYTF.

The genes are TRBV25-1 and TRBJ2-2; perhaps TRBD2 as D (6 bases). Trimming shortened V by 9 bases and J by 4 bases, and 18 bases separated the two germline ends. This CDR3 comprises 15 residues. CDR1 and CDR2 from the germline V gene are MGHDK and SYGVNS. The CDR3 protein is CARSLAGRGTGELFF. The DNA of the CDR3 is TGTGCCAGAAGCCTTGCCGGGCGGGGCACCGGGGAGCTGTTTTTT.

The chain employs TRBV25-1 and TRBJ2-5, with TRBD2 matching over 15 bases. Germline V lookup: CDR1 MGHDK, CDR2 SYGVNS. The V gene end was trimmed by 5 bases and the J gene end by 1 base; junction bases not matched to a gene: 5. The CDR3 has 17 residues. The CDR3 DNA is TGTGCCAGCAGTCCGGGACTAGCGGGAGGCCTCCAAGAGACCCAGTACTTC. Amino acid sequence: CASSPGLAGGLQETQYF. The entire variable domain, with the rest obtained from reference TRBV25-1 and TRBJ2-5, is as follows: EADIYQTPRYLVIGTGKKITLECSQTMGHDKMYWYQQDPGMELHLIHYSYGVNSTEKGDLSSESTVSRIRTEHFPLTLESARPSHTSQYLCASSPGLAGGLQETQYFGPGTRLLVL.

The sample holds one count of this clone. Other DNA sequences within the sample encode an identical CDR3. V gene TRBV19 combines with J gene TRBJ1-2, with TRBD1 matching 7 bases. The CDR3 is 12 residues long. V gave up 3 bases and J gave up 6 bases; unmatched junction bases: 1. From germline, CDR1 is LNHDA and CDR2 SQIVND (reference sequence). CDR3 amino acids: CASSIRGNGYTF. Here the CDR3 DNA reads TGTGCCAGTAGTATCAGGGGGAATGGCTACACCTTC.

This chain joins TRBV5-1 and TRBJ1-2; 10 bases line up with TRBD1. Germline CDR1 SGHRS, CDR2 YFSETQ. The junction had 7 bases not matched to a gene; V was cut back by 0 bases and J by 5 bases. The CDR3 runs to 16 residues. CDR3 in DNA: TGCGCCAGCAGCTTGGCCGGGGGACAGGGGCGGTATGGCTACACCTTC. Protein sequence: CASSLAGGQGRYGYTF. The whole variable domain, filled in from reference TRBV5-1 and TRBJ1-2, reads KAGVTQTPRYLIKTRGQQVTLSCSPISGHRSVSWYQQTPGQGLQFLFEYFSETQRNKGNFPGRFSGRQFSNSRSEMNVSTLELGDSALYLCASSLAGGQGRYGYTFGSGTRLTVV.

V and J are TRBV5-6 and TRBJ2-3, with TRBD2 identical over 8 bases. The CDR3 sequence is 19 residues long. Germline CDR1 reads SGHDT; CDR2 reads YYEEEE. The junction had 14 bases not matched to a gene; V was cut back by 0 bases and J by 2 bases. CDR3 sequence: CASSLGPLGRAPFTDTQYF. DNA for the CDR3: TGTGCCAGCAGCTTGGGTCCCCTCGGGAGGGCCCCCTTCACAGATACGCAGTATTTT. The variable domain in full, with the rest retrieved from reference TRBV5-6 and TRBJ2-3, is DAGVTQSPTHLIKTRGQQVTLRCSPKSGHDTVSWYQQALGQGPQFIFQYYEEEERQRGNFPDRFSGHQFPNYSSELNVNALLLGDSALYLCASSLGPLGRAPFTDTQYFGPGTRLTVL.

DNA of the CDR3: TGTGCCAGCAGCCAAGAGGCCGGGTCAGAGACCCAGTACTTC. Translation gives CASSQEAGSETQYF. V gene TRBV4-2 combines with J gene TRBJ2-5; unclear D gene. Per germline, CDR1 LGHNA and CDR2 YNFKEQ. Trimming took off 0 bases at V and 4 bases at J, with 9 bases between the two ends. The CDR3 covers 14 residues.

About this clone itself: This same CDR3 is encoded by further DNA sequences in the sample. The CDR3 loop reads CASSLQGLSYGYTF. DNA of the CDR3: TGTGCCAGCAGTTTACAGGGGTTGAGCTATGGCTACACCTTC. V usage is TRBV28 and J usage is TRBJ1-2; D perhaps matches TRBD1 (6 bases). V shed 2 bases and J shed 4 bases, with 11 bases lying between them. Looked up from germline, CDR1 is MDHEN and CDR2 is SYDVKM. CDR3 size: 14 residues.

The chain couples TRBV2 to TRBJ2-3, with 7 nucleotides matching TRBD2. The J segment lost 4 bases and the V segment lost 4 bases, leaving 8 bases of the junction unmatched. The CDR3 is made up of 15 amino acids. The germline gives CDR1 SNHLY, CDR2 FYNNEI. The CDR3 DNA follows: TGTGCCAGCAGTGCCCCCGGCGGGAGCTCAGATACGCAGTATTTT. Translating gives CASSAPGGSSDTQYF.

The chain employs TRBV7-2 and TRBJ2-7; 10 positions agree with TRBD2. This CDR3 is built from 16 residues. Germline V gene data show CDR1 as SGHTA and CDR2 as FQGNSA. V lost 3 bases and J lost 2; bases outside the gene matches: 7. CDR3 in amino acids: CASSFQPSGRAYEQYF. CDR3 sequence (DNA): TGTGCCAGCAGCTTCCAGCCAAGCGGGAGGGCCTACGAGCAGTACTTC.

This clone was observed once. The J gene is TRBJ2-7, the V gene TRBV7-9; D is ambiguous. Per germline, CDR1 SEHNR and CDR2 FQNEAQ (reference sequence). The CDR3 totals 15 residues. The V end was cut by 5 bases, the J end by 3 bases, with 17 bases between. The CDR3 DNA reads as TGTGCCAGCAGCCATCCGCAGTGGGCAAGCTACGAGCAGTACTTC. Translation: CASSHPQWASYEQYF.

The V call is TRBV28, the J call TRBJ1-2; no clear D gene. Germline CDR1 MDHEN, CDR2 SYDVKM. The CDR3 length is 15 residues. The V end was cut by 5 bases, the J end by 2 bases, with 15 bases between. As DNA, the CDR3 is TGTGCCAGCAGTCCACCCCGACCAGGAAACTATGGCTACACCTTC. It codes for CASSPPRPGNYGYTF.